These 25 T cell receptor beta chains originate from one sample sequenced in a study of a mutant IDH1 vaccine in newly diagnosed glioma. For these receptors, no antigen is known. Only in-frame clones appear in the TCRdb table, and some are missing; sequencing was by immunoSEQ multiplex PCR. The sample lists roughly 38,000 clones; 75% to 90% were seen once. Documented time point: week 35, safety follow-up. The content of each vaccine dose was 300 ug of mutant IDH1 20-mer peptide, and topical imiquimod accompanied it. The sample was PBMCs, taken from a glioma patient whose treatment included an IDH1 peptide vaccine. The origin of the receptors is a man between 35 and 55 years old with glioma.

The gene calls are TRBV30 and TRBJ2-7; D remains unclear. This CDR3 spans 11 amino acids. Trimming removed 1 base from V and 4 bases from J, with 5 bases in between. The germline V gene has CDR1 GTSNPN and CDR2 SVGIG (reference sequence). CDR3 sequence reads: CAWSDGYEQYV. In DNA, the CDR3 is TGTGCCTGGAGTGACGGTTACGAGCAGTACGTC.

The chain has TRBV6-1 and TRBJ2-1; no clear D gene. CDR3 length: 13 amino acids. The germline V gene has CDR1 MNHNS and CDR2 SASEGT. Trimming took 2 bases from V and 10 from J, leaving 12 bases between them. Written as DNA, the CDR3 is TGTGCCAGCAGTGAATCCCCTCCAAGGGAGCAGTTCTTC. Translating gives CASSESPPREQFF.

This chain connects TRBV7-6 to TRBJ2-3; maybe TRBD2 (5 bases). Trimming took 4 bases from V and 2 from J, leaving 10 bases between them. Germline loops: CDR1 SGHVS, CDR2 FNYEAQ. This CDR3 spans 14 amino acids. The CDR3 loop is CASSSGLPTDTQYF. CDR3 nucleotides: TGTGCCAGCAGCTCAGGACTTCCCACAGATACGCAGTATTTT.

The V call is TRBV7-9, the J call TRBJ2-1; D unresolved. Trimming removed 6 bases from V and 7 bases from J, with 10 bases in between. This CDR3 has 12 amino acids. The V gene's germline CDR1 is SEHNR and CDR2 FQNEAQ (reference sequence). The CDR3 DNA reads TGTGCCAGCAGAAGCGTCGCGAATGAGCAGTTCTTC. Translated, it gives CASRSVANEQFF.

The gene calls are TRBV19 and TRBJ1-4; D remains unclear. V shed 5 bases and J shed 10 bases, with 20 bases lying between them. The germline CDR1 and CDR2 sequences are LNHDA and SQIVND (reference sequence). The CDR3 is made up of 15 amino acids. The CDR3 DNA follows: TGTGCCAGTAGTGGATCCGGCCAACCCGTGGGAAAACTGTTTTTT. It yields the protein CASSGSGQPVGKLFF. Based on the CDR3 plus reference TRBV19 and TRBJ1-4, the full variable domain is DGGITQSPKYLFRKEGQNVTLSCEQNLNHDAMYWYRQDPGQGLRLIYYSQIVNDFQKGDIAEGYSVSREKKESFPLTVTSAQKNPTAFYLCASSGSGQPVGKLFFGSGTQLSVL.

This chain uses TRBV27 with TRBJ2-2; 13 bases match TRBD2. J was trimmed by 4 bases and V by 4 bases; bases with no gene match: 9. This CDR3 is 18 amino acids long. Looked up from germline, CDR1 is MNHEY and CDR2 is SMNVEV (reference sequence). CDR3 protein: CASSSGLAGSFSTGELFF. CDR3 coding DNA: TGTGCCAGCAGTTCGGGACTAGCGGGGTCTTTCTCCACCGGGGAGCTGTTTTTT.

This chain links TRBV19 with TRBJ2-1, with 9 bases aligning to TRBD2. Germline V gene data show CDR1 as LNHDA and CDR2 as SQIVND (reference sequence). CDR3 length: 15 amino acids. V was pared by 7 bases and J by 5 bases, with 9 bases of the junction left unmatched. The DNA for the CDR3 is TGTGCCAGTATAGGGGGACCTAGCGGGAACAATGAGCAGTTCTTC. It translates to CASIGGPSGNNEQFF.

This clone was counted a single time. The genes are TRBV4-2 and TRBJ2-5; D might be TRBD2 (6 bases). CDR3 length equals 15 residues. Trimming took off 0 bases at V and 2 bases at J, with 10 bases between the two ends. CDR1 LGHNA and CDR2 YNFKEQ come from the germline V gene. The CDR3: CASSQDWREQETQYF. Written as DNA, the CDR3 is TGTGCCAGCAGCCAAGATTGGCGGGAACAAGAGACCCAGTACTTC.

The chain has TRBV10-3 and TRBJ2-3; 9 bases map to TRBD1. Germline V gene lookup returns CDR1 ENHRY and CDR2 SYGVKD. V lost 3 bases and J lost 7; bases outside the gene matches: 8. The CDR3 runs to 15 residues. CDR3 amino acids: CAISERDRDSYTQYF. The CDR3 DNA reads as TGTGCCATCAGTGAAAGGGACAGGGACTCTTATACGCAGTATTTT.

The CDR3 bases are TGTGCCAGCAGCCCAGTGAGCTACGAGCAGTACTTC. Translated: CASSPVSYEQYF. The chain links TRBV7-2 to TRBJ2-7, with D hard to call. The CDR3 has 12 residues. Germline V gives CDR1 SGHTA, CDR2 FQGNSA. Between the trimmed V and J ends, which lost 5 bases and 3 bases, there was a span of 8 bases.

The chain combines TRBV27 with TRBJ1-1; no firm D call. Per the germline V gene, CDR1 is MNHEY and CDR2 is SMNVEV (reference sequence). The germline V and J ends were trimmed by 2 bases and 4 bases, with 8 bases remaining between them. The CDR3 is 13 residues long. CDR3 region: CASSLVHLTEAFF. DNA for the CDR3: TGTGCCAGCAGTTTAGTGCATCTCACTGAAGCTTTCTTT.

This clone was observed a single time. This chain connects TRBV28 to TRBJ2-7; 11 nucleotides line up with TRBD2. CDR1 is MDHEN and CDR2 is SYDVKM in the germline V gene. The CDR3 covers 13 residues. V trimming: 3 bases; J trimming: 7 bases; junction bases outside the gene matches: 2. CDR3 bases: TGTGCCAGCAGTTTTGTAGCGGGGGGGGAGCAGTACGTC. It is translated as CASSFVAGGEQYV.

This clone has only one observation. The chain is built from TRBV5-1 and TRBJ1-4; 7 nucleotides match TRBD1. This CDR3 region has 18 residues. Germline assignment: CDR1 SGHRS and CDR2 YFSETQ. The junction had 13 bases not matched to a gene; V was cut back by 2 bases and J by 3 bases. CDR3 sequence (DNA): TGCGCCAGCAGCTTCAAGACAGGGCCTGCGTCCCCTAATGAAAAACTGTTTTTT. Its protein is CASSFKTGPASPNEKLFF.

The V gene is TRBV7-8, the J gene TRBJ2-3; 12 nucleotides line up with TRBD2. J was trimmed by 0 bases and V by 5 bases; bases with no gene match: 6. This CDR3 has 17 amino acids. CDR1 and CDR2 from the germline V gene are SGHVS and FQNEAQ. The CDR3 coding sequence is TGTGCCAGCAGCCTCGGGACTAGCGGGTCTAGCACAGATACGCAGTATTTT. Its translation: CASSLGTSGSSTDTQYF.

Only a few counts were recorded for this clone. The chain combines TRBV27 with TRBJ2-3; TRBD1 agrees at 9 bases. Unmatched junction bases numbered 0, after V lost 1 base and J lost 1 base. The CDR3 loop spans 15 amino acids. The germline gives CDR1 MNHEY, CDR2 SMNVEV (reference sequence). The CDR3 sequence is CASSLWTGGTDTQYF. The DNA of the CDR3 is TGTGCCAGCAGTTTATGGACAGGGGGCACAGATACGCAGTATTTT.

This clone occurred once. V is TRBV28 and J is TRBJ2-2, with D hard to call. The CDR3 sequence is 11 residues long. The ends were cut back, 3 bases at V and 9 bases at J, with 5 bases in the middle. Germline assignment: CDR1 MDHEN and CDR2 SYDVKM. CDR3 sequence (DNA): TGTGCCAGCAGTTTGGGTCGGGAGCTGTTTTTT. Its translation is CASSLGRELFF.

This chain uses TRBV5-1 with TRBJ2-1; 9 nucleotides align to TRBD1. Trimming removed 2 bases from V and 7 bases from J; junction bases left unmatched: 4. The germline CDR1 and CDR2 sequences are SGHRS and YFSETQ. The CDR3 contains 14 residues. The CDR3 reads CASSFRDRENEQFF. The CDR3 DNA sequence: TGCGCCAGCAGCTTTCGGGACAGGGAGAATGAGCAGTTCTTC. Combining the CDR3 with reference TRBV5-1 and TRBJ2-1 gives the whole variable domain KAGVTQTPRYLIKTRGQQVTLSCSPISGHRSVSWYQQTPGQGLQFLFEYFSETQRNKGNFPGRFSGRQFSNSRSEMNVSTLELGDSALYLCASSFRDRENEQFFGPGTRLTVL.

This clone has just a few counts. The V gene is TRBV2, the J gene TRBJ1-1; no reliable D call. Trimming cost V 4 bases and J 0 bases, with 9 bases left between them. Germline V gene data show CDR1 as SNHLY and CDR2 as FYNNEI. The CDR3 length is 14 residues. As DNA, the CDR3 is TGTGCCAGCAGTGCAGAACGGGTGAACACTGAAGCTTTCTTT. This sequence encodes CASSAERVNTEAFF.

This chain uses TRBV25-1 with TRBJ2-7, with TRBD2 identical over 12 bases. Per germline, CDR1 MGHDK and CDR2 SYGVNS. This CDR3 is built from 14 residues. With 8 bases clipped from V and 6 bases from J, the junction kept 8 bases outside the gene matches. CDR3 region: CASGVTSGSGEQYF. CDR3 DNA: TGTGCCAGCGGGGTGACTAGCGGGAGTGGCGAGCAGTACTTC.

V and J are TRBV7-9 and TRBJ1-5; maybe TRBD1 (6 bases). CDR3 length: 15 amino acids. V was shortened by 1 base and J by 5 bases, with 12 bases between the two germline ends. In germline, CDR1 is SEHNR, CDR2 FQNEAQ (reference sequence). The CDR3 nucleotides read TGTGCCAGCAGCTTAGGGGGGACACCTGATCAGCCCCAGCATTTT. Its translation is CASSLGGTPDQPQHF. The whole variable domain, remainder taken from reference TRBV7-9 and TRBJ1-5, is DTGVSQNPRHKITKRGQNVTFRCDPISEHNRLYWYRQTLGQGPEFLTYFQNEAQLEKSRLLSDRFSAERPKGSFSTLEIQRTEQGDSAMYLCASSLGGTPDQPQHFGDGTRLSIL.

This clone was observed a few times. The J gene is TRBJ2-7, the V gene TRBV13, with TRBD2 matching over 11 bases. With V trimmed by 5 bases and J by 4 bases, 10 bases remained unmatched. The CDR3 sequence is 16 residues long. Germline CDR1 is PRHDT and CDR2 is FYEKMQ (reference sequence). The CDR3 DNA reads as TGTGCCAGCAGCCGCCGAACTAGCGGGAGAGGATACGAGCAGTACTTC. Translating gives CASSRRTSGRGYEQYF.

This clone has more than one count but fewer than ten. The genes are TRBV27 and TRBJ2-1; TRBD2 agrees at 7 bases. V trimming: 3 bases; J trimming: 4 bases; junction bases outside the gene matches: 6. From germline, CDR1 is MNHEY and CDR2 SMNVEV (reference sequence). CDR3 length: 15 residues. The CDR3, as DNA: TGTGCCAGCAGTTTCATACTAGCGCATTACAATGAGCAGTTCTTC. Translation: CASSFILAHYNEQFF.

The CDR3 region is CASSPGRVWEQYF. For the CDR3, the DNA is TGTGCCAGCTCACCGGGTAGGGTTTGGGAGCAGTACTTC. This chain links TRBV18 with TRBJ2-7, with D unresolved. Germline CDR1 KGHSH, CDR2 LQKENI. V dropped 3 bases and J dropped 7 bases, with 13 bases sitting between them. The CDR3 contains 13 residues.

J is TRBJ1-5 and V is TRBV5-1; no reliable D call. The CDR3 runs 13 residues. CDR1 is SGHRS, CDR2 YFSETQ, per germline. The germline V and J ends were trimmed by 3 bases and 0 bases, with 4 bases remaining between them. In DNA, the CDR3 is TGCGCCAGCAGCTATGGTAGCAATCAGCCCCAGCATTTT. Encoded protein: CASSYGSNQPQHF.

The rearrangement uses TRBV5-1 and TRBJ1-3; D is unclear. Germline lookup yields CDR1 SGHRS and CDR2 YFSETQ. The germline V and J ends were trimmed by 0 bases and 1 base, with 5 bases remaining between them. This CDR3 region has 14 residues. Here the CDR3 reads CASSLEGSGNTIYF. CDR3 nucleotides: TGCGCCAGCAGCTTGGAAGGGTCTGGAAACACCATATATTTT. Drawing the rest from reference TRBV5-1 and TRBJ1-3, the complete variable domain is KAGVTQTPRYLIKTRGQQVTLSCSPISGHRSVSWYQQTPGQGLQFLFEYFSETQRNKGNFPGRFSGRQFSNSRSEMNVSTLELGDSALYLCASSLEGSGNTIYFGEGSWLTVV.